One TCR beta chain is described in this entry. The antigen remains undetermined. Some clones are missing from TCRdb's copy, which holds only in-frame ones; the method was immunoSEQ multiplex PCR. This repertoire shows tens of thousands of clones, approximately 90% found once; its top ten account for about 20%. The data stem from a study of T cells in localized non-small cell lung cancer. Findings and caveats of the study: A median about 50 of the top 100 tumor clones appeared in adjacent lung. Greater T cell density in blood accompanied longer overall survival. Clonality peaked in uninvolved adjacent lung rather than tumor. Tumor samples were not multi-region, leaving intratumor heterogeneity unexcluded.

This CDR3 region has 15 residues. Per the germline V gene, CDR1 is MGHRA and CDR2 is YSYEKL. The ends were cut back, 0 bases at V and 5 bases at J, with 13 bases in the middle. Here the sequenced sample was peripheral blood, taken before any cancer treatment. V gene TRBV4-1 combines with J gene TRBJ2-5; a weak D match, TRBD1 (5 bases). The clonotype comes from a man aged 35-69 years with stage I lung adenocarcinoma. As DNA, the CDR3 is TGCGCCAGCAGCCAAGATGGGGCCCCGTCCGAGACCCAGTACTTC. This gives the protein CASSQDGAPSETQYF.